One and the same sample provided the 27 T cell receptor beta chains below, sequenced in a study of T cells after yellow fever vaccination. TCRdb reanalysed the 5' RACE reads using MiXCR and keeps one entry per CDR3 protein. This sample has some 560,000 distinct CDR3 sequences, with 15% to 20% found just once. Sequencing was performed on PBMCs, taken 15 days after the yellow fever booster vaccination. These receptors all come from a man younger than 40 who received the YFV17D yellow fever vaccine.

This chain links TRBV20-1 with TRBJ1-6; 7 bases are shared with TRBD1. Germline V CDR1 and CDR2: DFQATT, SNEGSKA (reference sequence). The trim removed 5 bases at V and 3 bases at J, leaving 4 bases unmatched. The CDR3 length is 14 residues. This CDR3 is CSAWDRNYNSPLHF. CDR3 nucleotides: TGCAGTGCTTGGGACAGAAACTATAATTCACCCCTCCACTTT.

This clonotype was picked up one time. The rearrangement joins TRBV4-2 to TRBJ2-4; TRBD2 might be the D (6 bases). Germline V lookup: CDR1 LGHNA, CDR2 YNFKEQ. The CDR3 has 15 amino acids. V was trimmed by 0 bases and J by 9 bases, leaving 15 bases between them. The CDR3 spells CASSQEEAAGGIQYF. The CDR3 DNA reads as TGTGCCAGCAGCCAAGAGGAGGCAGCCGGGGGCATTCAGTACTTC.

The genes are TRBV7-9 and TRBJ2-7; D perhaps matches TRBD1 (6 bases). CDR3 length: 14 residues. Germline CDR1 reads SEHNR; CDR2 reads FQNEAQ (reference sequence). Trimming stripped 4 bases from V and 0 bases from J, with 10 bases between. Written as DNA, the CDR3 is TGTGCCAGCAGCTACAGGGAAAACTCCTACGAGCAGTACTTC. Amino acids: CASSYRENSYEQYF.

The chain recombines TRBV4-3 with TRBJ2-7; possibly TRBD1 for D (5 bases). V was cut by 5 bases and J by 0 bases, with 14 bases left in between. Germline assignment: CDR1 LGHNA and CDR2 YSLEER. The CDR3 has 15 residues. CDR3 DNA sequence: TGCGCCAGCAGCAAAGGACACGGGTACTCCTACGAGCAGTACTTC. Its translation is CASSKGHGYSYEQYF.

V gene TRBV10-1 combines with J gene TRBJ2-3, with 10 bases matching TRBD1. The V gene's germline CDR1 is WNHNN and CDR2 SYGVQD (reference sequence). V lost 1 base and J lost 2; bases outside the gene matches: 6. The CDR3 length is 17 residues. The CDR3 is CASSEYDRGRVTDTQYF. The CDR3 DNA follows: TGCGCCAGCAGTGAGTATGACAGGGGGCGAGTCACAGATACGCAGTATTTT.

The chain joins TRBV27 to TRBJ2-2; D not certain. This CDR3 comprises 15 residues. Germline-derived CDR1 and CDR2 are MNHEY and SMNVEV (reference sequence). The ends were cut back, 3 bases at V and 2 bases at J, with 10 bases in the middle. CDR3 in amino acids: CASSFQLLNTGELFF. The CDR3 DNA sequence: TGTGCCAGCAGTTTCCAACTCCTAAACACCGGGGAGCTGTTTTTT.

The chain carries TRBV20-1 and TRBJ2-2, with 7 bases identical to TRBD1. CDR1 is DFQATT, CDR2 SNEGSKA, per germline (reference sequence). This CDR3 region has 14 residues. V trimming: 4 bases; J trimming: 5 bases; junction bases outside the gene matches: 7. For the CDR3, the DNA is TGCAGTGCTATAGACAGGGCGTTTACCGGGGAGCTGTTTTTT. Protein: CSAIDRAFTGELFF.

This chain uses TRBV20-1 with TRBJ2-3; no firm D call. Germline CDR1 and CDR2: DFQATT and SNEGSKA (reference sequence). Trimming stripped 1 base from V and 13 bases from J, with 15 bases between. CDR3 length equals 12 residues. CDR3 nucleotide sequence: TGCAGTGCTAGAGGGGATCTCCTAGAAGAGTATTTT. The encoded protein is CSARGDLLEEYF.

This clonotype was picked up a small number of times. The chain joins TRBV7-2 to TRBJ2-3; D perhaps matches TRBD2 (6 bases). V lost 7 bases, J lost 4 bases, and 12 bases lay in between. There are 13 residues in the CDR3. Per the germline V gene, CDR1 is SGHTA and CDR2 is FQGNSA. CDR3 sequence reads: CASTRGYADTQYF. CDR3 nucleotides: TGTGCCAGCACCCGGGGGTACGCAGATACGCAGTATTTT.

In this sample, this clonotype turned up a few times. The V gene is TRBV5-1, the J gene TRBJ2-2, with D possibly being TRBD2 (6 bases). Germline CDR1 and CDR2: SGHRS and YFSETQ. This CDR3 is built from 15 residues. The V gene lost 4 bases and the J gene lost 1 base, with 11 bases spanning the gap. DNA for the CDR3: TGCGCCAGCAGCGGCGGGACTCAGAACACCGGGGAGCTGTTTTTT. Amino acid sequence: CASSGGTQNTGELFF.

The chain links TRBV29-1 to TRBJ1-3, with D uncertain. Germline values: CDR1 SQVTM, CDR2 ANQGSEA. The V gene lost 5 bases and the J gene lost 0 bases, with 8 bases spanning the gap. The CDR3 spans 13 residues. CDR3 protein: CSVLEGSGNTIYF. CDR3 in DNA: TGCAGCGTTTTGGAGGGCTCTGGAAACACCATATATTTT.

This clonotype was seen a handful of times. The chain is built from TRBV20-1 and TRBJ2-3; 9 bases are shared with TRBD2. The junction had 6 bases not matched to a gene; V was cut back by 3 bases and J by 2 bases. The germline V gene has CDR1 DFQATT and CDR2 SNEGSKA (reference sequence). CDR3 length equals 15 residues. The CDR3 nucleotides are TGCAGTGCTAGCCCGGCTAGCGGGATCACAGATACGCAGTATTTT. As protein: CSASPASGITDTQYF.

V gene TRBV5-1 combines with J gene TRBJ2-5; 8 bases agree with TRBD2. CDR1 SGHRS and CDR2 YFSETQ come from the germline V gene. The CDR3 extends over 14 amino acids. Trimming took 4 bases from V and 3 from J; bases not matched to a gene: 5. The CDR3 here is CASSGNSGEETQYF. The DNA for the CDR3 is TGCGCCAGCAGCGGGAATAGCGGGGAAGAGACCCAGTACTTC.

The rearrangement uses TRBV6-5 and TRBJ2-4; a possible D gene is TRBD2 (5 bases). From germline, CDR1 is MNHEY and CDR2 SVGAGI. V was shortened by 3 bases and J by 7 bases, with 13 bases between the two germline ends. The CDR3 is 14 residues long. The CDR3 DNA sequence: TGTGCCAGCAGTTATGGGGTGGCTAGCAACATTCAGTACTTC. Its protein product is CASSYGVASNIQYF.

This clonotype was counted between two and nine times. This chain uses TRBV7-8 with TRBJ2-7; 7 bases line up with TRBD2. CDR3 length: 13 residues. After removal of 7 bases from V and 6 bases from J, the junction contained 9 bases not matched to a gene. Germline loops: CDR1 SGHVS, CDR2 FQNEAQ. CDR3 sequence: CASTWDYGGEQYF. CDR3 nucleotides: TGTGCCAGCACCTGGGACTACGGGGGCGAGCAGTACTTC.

The J gene is TRBJ2-1, the V gene TRBV6-5; D gene ambiguous. The CDR3 runs 15 residues. Germline V gives CDR1 MNHEY, CDR2 SVGAGI. V was clipped by 0 bases and J by 0 bases, with 6 bases between them. CDR3: CASSYSRSSYNEQFF. The CDR3 DNA reads as TGTGCCAGCAGTTACTCGAGAAGCTCCTACAATGAGCAGTTCTTC.

The rearrangement links TRBV12-3 or TRBV12-4 to TRBJ2-2; no clear D gene. With 3 bases removed from V and 7 bases from J, the gap between germline ends came to 9 bases. The CDR3 loop spans 13 amino acids. The CDR3 sequence is CASSLIWGGELFF. For the CDR3, the DNA is TGTGCCAGCAGTTTGATCTGGGGCGGGGAGCTGTTTTTT.

This clonotype was observed a handful of times. J is TRBJ2-1 and V is TRBV30, with D unresolved. Trimming took off 0 bases at V and 10 bases at J, with 10 bases between the two ends. The CDR3 length is 12 residues. Germline V gene data show CDR1 as GTSNPN and CDR2 as SVGIG (reference sequence). The CDR3 reads CAWSVPPVEQFF. The CDR3 DNA is TGTGCCTGGAGTGTACCCCCGGTCGAGCAGTTCTTC.

The J gene is TRBJ1-6, the V gene TRBV10-3; D might be TRBD1 (5 bases). This CDR3 is built from 16 residues. Trimming stripped 3 bases from V and 7 bases from J, with 16 bases between. The germline V gene encodes CDR1 ENHRY and CDR2 SYGVKD. CDR3 amino acids: CAISDRTRSWNSPLHF. Here the CDR3 DNA reads TGTGCCATCAGTGACCGGACAAGGTCATGGAATTCACCCCTCCACTTT.

A single count supports this clonotype. The chain uses TRBV20-1 and TRBJ2-7; tentatively, D is TRBD1 or TRBD2 (6 bases each). The CDR3 totals 12 residues. The V and J ends lost 6 bases and 3 bases respectively, with 12 bases between them. The germline V gene has CDR1 DFQATT and CDR2 SNEGSKA (reference sequence). CDR3 sequence reads: CSASEGGYEQYF. Here the CDR3 DNA reads TGCAGTGCCTCGGAGGGGGGCTACGAGCAGTACTTC.

This clonotype was picked up a small number of times. The chain couples TRBV20-1 to TRBJ2-7; D perhaps matches TRBD1 (6 bases). V gave up 4 bases and J gave up 4 bases, with 14 bases separating them. Germline-derived CDR1 and CDR2 are DFQATT and SNEGSKA (reference sequence). The CDR3 extends over 13 amino acids. CDR3 DNA sequence: TGCAGTGCTAATAAGGGGGTCGGTTACGAGCAGTACTTC. It translates to CSANKGVGYEQYF.

This clonotype was seen once. V usage is TRBV5-1 and J usage is TRBJ2-4; 14 positions match TRBD2. Per germline, CDR1 SGHRS and CDR2 YFSETQ. V shed 0 bases, J shed 3 bases, and the junction held 14 bases outside the gene matches. This CDR3 spans 21 amino acids. The CDR3 protein is CASSLADPETSGGVVKNIQYF. DNA for the CDR3: TGCGCCAGCAGCTTGGCGGACCCCGAGACTAGCGGGGGGGTGGTCAAAAACATTCAGTACTTC.

The rearrangement uses TRBV15 and TRBJ2-6; D gene ambiguous. Trimming stripped 1 base from V and 0 bases from J, with 4 bases between. The length of the CDR3 is 15 residues. In germline, CDR1 is LNHNV, CDR2 YYDKDF (reference sequence). CDR3 nucleotides: TGTGCCACCAGCAGAGCAGGCTCTGGGGCCAACGTCCTGACTTTC. Residues: CATSRAGSGANVLTF. The entire variable domain, with the rest obtained from reference TRBV15 and TRBJ2-6, is as follows: DAMVIQNPRYQVTQFGKPVTLSCSQTLNHNVMYWYQQKSSQAPKLLFHYYDKDFNNEADTPDNFQSRRPNTSFCFLDIRSPGLGDTAMYLCATSRAGSGANVLTFGAGSRLTVL.

The chain employs TRBV20-1 and TRBJ1-3; TRBD1 aligns across 9 bases. V lost 5 bases to trimming and J lost 4 bases; unmatched junction nucleotides: 6. The CDR3 totals 14 residues. Germline values: CDR1 DFQATT, CDR2 SNEGSKA (reference sequence). This CDR3 reads CSAHTGGSGNTIYF. The CDR3 DNA reads TGCAGTGCTCATACAGGGGGCTCAGGAAACACCATATATTTT.

The rearrangement joins TRBV27 to TRBJ2-1, with a tentative D call TRBD2 (6 bases). V lost 3 bases and J lost 6, with 18 bases in between. The CDR3 length is 16 residues. Germline V gene sequence: CDR1 MNHEY, CDR2 SMNVEV (reference sequence). This chain's CDR3 is CASSFGGTLTGNEQFF. Written as DNA, the CDR3 is TGTGCCAGCAGTTTCGGCGGGACTCTTACAGGCAATGAGCAGTTCTTC.

The rearrangement joins TRBV5-1 to TRBJ1-1; D gene uncertain. The germline V gene has CDR1 SGHRS and CDR2 YFSETQ. Trimming cost V 4 bases and J 0 bases, with 7 bases left between them. The CDR3 loop spans 13 amino acids. CDR3 residues: CASSRNLNTEAFF. The CDR3 DNA reads as TGCGCCAGCAGCCGAAACCTGAACACTGAAGCTTTCTTT.

The chain joins TRBV5-6 to TRBJ1-4; D unclear. This CDR3 region has 15 residues. Germline loops: CDR1 SGHDT, CDR2 YYEEEE. V lost 1 base, J lost 0 bases, and 7 bases lay in between. CDR3 amino acids: CASSLKLPTNEKLFF. The DNA for the CDR3 is TGTGCCAGCAGCTTGAAATTACCAACTAATGAAAAACTGTTTTTT.